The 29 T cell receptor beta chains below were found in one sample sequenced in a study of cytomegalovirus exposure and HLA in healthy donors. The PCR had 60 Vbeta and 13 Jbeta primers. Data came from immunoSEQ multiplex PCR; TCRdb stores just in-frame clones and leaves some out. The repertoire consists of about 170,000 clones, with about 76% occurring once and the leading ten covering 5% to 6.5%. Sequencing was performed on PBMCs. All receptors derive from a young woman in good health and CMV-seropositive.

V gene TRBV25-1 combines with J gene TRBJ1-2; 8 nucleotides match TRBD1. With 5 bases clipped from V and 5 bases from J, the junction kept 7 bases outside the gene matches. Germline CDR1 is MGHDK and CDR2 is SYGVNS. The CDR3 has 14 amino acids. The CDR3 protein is CASSSTGGLYGYTF. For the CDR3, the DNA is TGTGCCAGCAGTTCTACAGGGGGACTATATGGCTACACCTTC.

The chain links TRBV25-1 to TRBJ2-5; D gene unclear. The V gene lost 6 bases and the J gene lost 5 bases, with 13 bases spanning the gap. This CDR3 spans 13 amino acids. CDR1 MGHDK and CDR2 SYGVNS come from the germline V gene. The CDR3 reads CASSSRVSETQYF. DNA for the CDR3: TGTGCCAGCAGCTCCCGAGTTTCGGAGACCCAGTACTTC.

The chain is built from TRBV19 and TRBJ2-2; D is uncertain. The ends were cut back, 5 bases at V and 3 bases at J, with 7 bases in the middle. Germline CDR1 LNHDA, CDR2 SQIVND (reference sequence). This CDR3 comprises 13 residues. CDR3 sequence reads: CASSPTHTGELFF. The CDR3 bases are TGTGCCAGTAGTCCTACCCACACCGGGGAGCTGTTTTTT. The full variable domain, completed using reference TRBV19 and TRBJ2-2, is DGGITQSPKYLFRKEGQNVTLSCEQNLNHDAMYWYRQDPGQGLRLIYYSQIVNDFQKGDIAEGYSVSREKKESFPLTVTSAQKNPTAFYLCASSPTHTGELFFGEGSRLTVL.

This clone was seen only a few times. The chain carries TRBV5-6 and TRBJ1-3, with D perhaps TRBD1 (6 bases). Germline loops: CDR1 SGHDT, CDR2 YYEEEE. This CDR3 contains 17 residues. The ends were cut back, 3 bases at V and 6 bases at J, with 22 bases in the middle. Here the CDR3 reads CASSWDGDIYPENTIYF. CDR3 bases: TGTGCCAGCAGCTGGGACGGGGACATTTATCCCGAAAACACCATATATTTT.

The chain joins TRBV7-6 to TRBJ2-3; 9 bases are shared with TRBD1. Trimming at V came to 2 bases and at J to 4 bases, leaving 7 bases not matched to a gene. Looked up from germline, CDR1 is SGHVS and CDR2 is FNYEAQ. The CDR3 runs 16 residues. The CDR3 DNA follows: TGTGCCAGCAGCTTATCTCCGGGACAGGGTCCAGATACGCAGTATTTT. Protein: CASSLSPGQGPDTQYF.

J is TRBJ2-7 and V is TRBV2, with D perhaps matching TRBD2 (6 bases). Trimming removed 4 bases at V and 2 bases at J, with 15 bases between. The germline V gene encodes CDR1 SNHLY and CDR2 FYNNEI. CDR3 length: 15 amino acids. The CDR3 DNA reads TGTGCCAGCAGTGGTTGGGAGGACCTAGCCTACGAGCAGTACTTC. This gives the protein CASSGWEDLAYEQYF.

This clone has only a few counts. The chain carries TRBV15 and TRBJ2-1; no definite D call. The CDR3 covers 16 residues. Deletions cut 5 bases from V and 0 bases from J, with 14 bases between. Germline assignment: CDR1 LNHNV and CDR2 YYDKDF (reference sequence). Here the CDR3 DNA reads TGTGCCACCAGCTACCACAATCACATCTCCTACAATGAGCAGTTCTTC. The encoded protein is CATSYHNHISYNEQFF.

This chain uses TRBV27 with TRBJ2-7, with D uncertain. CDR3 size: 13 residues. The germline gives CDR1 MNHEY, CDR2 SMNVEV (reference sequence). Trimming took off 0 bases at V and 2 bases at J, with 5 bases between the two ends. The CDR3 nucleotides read TGTGCCAGCAGTTTATCAGCCGCCTACGAGCAGTACTTC. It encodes CASSLSAAYEQYF.

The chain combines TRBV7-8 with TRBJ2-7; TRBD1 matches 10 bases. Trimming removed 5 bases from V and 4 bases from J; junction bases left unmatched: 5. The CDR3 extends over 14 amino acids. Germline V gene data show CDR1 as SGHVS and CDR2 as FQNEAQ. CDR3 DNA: TGTGCCAGCAGCCAAGACAGGGGGCAGTACGAGCAGTACTTC. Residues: CASSQDRGQYEQYF.

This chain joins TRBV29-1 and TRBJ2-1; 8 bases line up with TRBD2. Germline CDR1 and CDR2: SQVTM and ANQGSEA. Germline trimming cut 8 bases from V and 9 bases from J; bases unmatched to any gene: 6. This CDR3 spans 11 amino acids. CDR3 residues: CSTWTSFEQFF. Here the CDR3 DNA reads TGCAGCACCTGGACTAGCTTTGAGCAGTTCTTC.

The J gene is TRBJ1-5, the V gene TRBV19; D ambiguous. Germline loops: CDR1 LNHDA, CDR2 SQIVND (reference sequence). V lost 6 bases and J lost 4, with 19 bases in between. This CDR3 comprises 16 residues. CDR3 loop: CASRSPGGGGNQPQHF. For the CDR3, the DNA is TGTGCCAGTAGAAGCCCGGGAGGAGGAGGGAATCAGCCCCAGCATTTT.

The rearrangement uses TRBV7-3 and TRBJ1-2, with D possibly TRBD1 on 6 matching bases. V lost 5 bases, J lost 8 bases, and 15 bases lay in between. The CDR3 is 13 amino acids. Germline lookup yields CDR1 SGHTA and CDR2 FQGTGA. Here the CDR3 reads CASSPAGVGGYTF. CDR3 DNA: TGTGCCAGCAGCCCAGCAGGGGTGGGGGGCTACACCTTC.

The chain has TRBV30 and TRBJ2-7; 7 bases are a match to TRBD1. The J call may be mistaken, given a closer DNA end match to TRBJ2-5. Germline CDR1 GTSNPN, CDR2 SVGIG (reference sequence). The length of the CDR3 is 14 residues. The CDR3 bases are TGTGCCTGGAGTGCGACAGGGTTGGAAAAGACCCAGTACTTC. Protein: CAWSATGLEKTQYF.

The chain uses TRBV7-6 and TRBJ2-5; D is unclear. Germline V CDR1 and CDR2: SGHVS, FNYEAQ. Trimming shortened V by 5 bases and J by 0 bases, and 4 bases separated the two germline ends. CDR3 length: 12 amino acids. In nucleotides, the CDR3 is TGTGCCAGCAGCCAATACCAAGAGACCCAGTACTTC. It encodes CASSQYQETQYF.

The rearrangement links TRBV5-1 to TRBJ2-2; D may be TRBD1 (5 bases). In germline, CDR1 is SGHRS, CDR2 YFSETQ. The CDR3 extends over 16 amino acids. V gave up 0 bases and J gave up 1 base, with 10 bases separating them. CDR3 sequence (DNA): TGCGCCAGCAGCTTGGAAGAGCAGGGGAACACCGGGGAGCTGTTTTTT. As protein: CASSLEEQGNTGELFF.

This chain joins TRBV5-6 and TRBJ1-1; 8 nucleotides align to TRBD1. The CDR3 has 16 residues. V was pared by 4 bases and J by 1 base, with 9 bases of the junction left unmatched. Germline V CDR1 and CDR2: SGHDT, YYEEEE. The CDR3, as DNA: TGTGCCAGCAGCGGACGGACAGGGCAAAAGAACACTGAAGCTTTCTTT. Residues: CASSGRTGQKNTEAFF.

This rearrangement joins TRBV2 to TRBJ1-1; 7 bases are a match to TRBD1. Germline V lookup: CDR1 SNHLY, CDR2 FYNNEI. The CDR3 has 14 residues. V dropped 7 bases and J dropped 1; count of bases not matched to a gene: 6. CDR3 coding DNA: TGTGCCAGCACCCCGACAGGGACGAACACTGAAGCTTTCTTT. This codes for CASTPTGTNTEAFF.

The CDR3 DNA follows: TGTGCCAGCAGCTTAATACAGGGTTCAACAGATACGCAGTATTTT. It is translated as CASSLIQGSTDTQYF. The chain employs TRBV7-3 and TRBJ2-3, with D possibly being TRBD1 (6 bases). Per the germline V gene, CDR1 is SGHTA and CDR2 is FQGTGA. V dropped 1 base and J dropped 3 bases, with 11 bases sitting between them. CDR3 length: 15 residues.

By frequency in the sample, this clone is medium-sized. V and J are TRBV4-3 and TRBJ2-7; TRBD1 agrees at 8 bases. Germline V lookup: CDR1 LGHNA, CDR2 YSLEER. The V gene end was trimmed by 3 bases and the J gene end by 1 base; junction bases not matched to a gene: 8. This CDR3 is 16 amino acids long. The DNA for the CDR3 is TGCGCCAGCAGCCAGGATACCGGGACAGGTTCCTACGAGCAGTACTTC. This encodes CASSQDTGTGSYEQYF.

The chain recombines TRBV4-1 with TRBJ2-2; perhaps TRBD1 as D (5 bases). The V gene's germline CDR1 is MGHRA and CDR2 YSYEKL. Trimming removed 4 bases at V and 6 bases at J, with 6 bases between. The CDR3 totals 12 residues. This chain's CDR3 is CASSRTPGELFF. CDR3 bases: TGCGCCAGCAGCCGGACACCCGGGGAGCTGTTTTTT.

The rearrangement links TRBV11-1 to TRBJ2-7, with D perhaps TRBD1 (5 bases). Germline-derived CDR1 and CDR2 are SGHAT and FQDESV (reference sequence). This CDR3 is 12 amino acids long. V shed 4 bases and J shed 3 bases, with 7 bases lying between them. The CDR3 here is CASSSTDYEQYF. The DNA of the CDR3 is TGTGCCAGCAGCTCGACAGACTACGAGCAGTACTTC.

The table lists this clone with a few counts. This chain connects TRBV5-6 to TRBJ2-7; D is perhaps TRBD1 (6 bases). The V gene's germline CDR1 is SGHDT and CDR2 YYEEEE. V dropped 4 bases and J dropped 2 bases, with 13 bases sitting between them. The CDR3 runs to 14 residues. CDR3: CASSILGGTYEQYF. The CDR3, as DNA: TGTGCCAGCAGCATATTAGGGGGTACCTACGAGCAGTACTTC.

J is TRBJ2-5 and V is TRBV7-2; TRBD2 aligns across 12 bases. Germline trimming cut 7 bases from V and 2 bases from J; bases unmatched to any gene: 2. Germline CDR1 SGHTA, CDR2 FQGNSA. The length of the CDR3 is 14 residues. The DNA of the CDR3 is TGTGCCAGCACCCTAGCGGGGGGGCAAGAGACCCAGTACTTC. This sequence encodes CASTLAGGQETQYF.

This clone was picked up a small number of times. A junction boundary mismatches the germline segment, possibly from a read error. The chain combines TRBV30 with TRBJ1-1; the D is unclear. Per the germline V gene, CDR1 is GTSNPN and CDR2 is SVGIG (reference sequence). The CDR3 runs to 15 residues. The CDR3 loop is CAWSVLVFENSEAFF. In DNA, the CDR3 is TGTGCCTGGAGTGTATTGGTCTTTGAAAACAGTGAAGCTTTCTTT.

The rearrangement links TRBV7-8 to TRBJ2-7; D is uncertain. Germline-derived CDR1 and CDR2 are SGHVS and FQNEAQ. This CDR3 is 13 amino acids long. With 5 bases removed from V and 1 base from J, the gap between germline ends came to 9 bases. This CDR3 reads CASSRPGSYEQYF. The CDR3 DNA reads TGTGCCAGCAGCCGTCCCGGGTCCTACGAGCAGTACTTC.

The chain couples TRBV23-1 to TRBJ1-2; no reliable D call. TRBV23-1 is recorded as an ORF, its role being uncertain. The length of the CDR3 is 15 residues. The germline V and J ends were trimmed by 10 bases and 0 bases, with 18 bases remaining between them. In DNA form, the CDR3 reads TGCGCCACCCCCAGTTTGGCCTCCTCTAACTATGGCTACACCTTC. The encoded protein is CATPSLASSNYGYTF.

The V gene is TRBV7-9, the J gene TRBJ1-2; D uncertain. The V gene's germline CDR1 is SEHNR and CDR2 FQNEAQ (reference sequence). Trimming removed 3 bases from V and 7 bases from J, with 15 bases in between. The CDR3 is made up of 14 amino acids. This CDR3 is CASSFGGGLGGYTF. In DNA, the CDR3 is TGTGCCAGCAGCTTCGGCGGCGGCCTTGGTGGCTACACCTTC.

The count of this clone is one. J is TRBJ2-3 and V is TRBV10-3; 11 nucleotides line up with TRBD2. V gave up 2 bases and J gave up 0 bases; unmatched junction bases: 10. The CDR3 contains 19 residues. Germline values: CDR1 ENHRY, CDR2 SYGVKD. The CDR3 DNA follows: TGTGCCATCAGTGAGGCCCAGACTAGCGGGGACCCTAGCACAGATACGCAGTATTTT. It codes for CAISEAQTSGDPSTDTQYF.

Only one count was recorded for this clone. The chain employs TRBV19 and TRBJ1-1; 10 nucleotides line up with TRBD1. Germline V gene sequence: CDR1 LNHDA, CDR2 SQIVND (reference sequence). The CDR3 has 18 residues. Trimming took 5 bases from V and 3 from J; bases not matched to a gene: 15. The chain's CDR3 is CASSREETGGAKDTEAFF. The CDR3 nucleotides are TGTGCCAGTAGTCGGGAGGAGACAGGGGGCGCGAAGGACACTGAAGCTTTCTTT.